Presented here are 24 T cell receptor beta chains from one specimen sequenced in a study of T cells in Graves' hyperthyroidism and ophthalmopathy. Regions amplified from RNA transcripts were the TCR beta CDR3 regions. The HTBI primer set served for first-round RT-PCR of the TCR CDR3. TCRdb itself ran the multiplex PCR reads through MiXCR, one entry per CDR3 protein. The sample shows about 600,000 distinct CDR3 sequences, approximately 14% of them seen only once. Material for sequencing was blood. The receptors here all came from a woman under 30 with Graves' ophthalmopathy.

The sample holds many counts of this clonotype. The chain has TRBV9 and TRBJ2-7; tentative D call: TRBD2 (7 bases). The V end was cut by 0 bases, the J end by 0 bases, with 13 bases between. CDR1 SGDLS and CDR2 YYNGEE come from the germline V gene. This CDR3 contains 16 residues. The CDR3 region has the DNA TGTGCCAGCAGCGTAGGCGGCGGGGGACACTCCTACGAGCAGTACTTC. It specifies CASSVGGGGHSYEQYF.

The chain employs TRBV19 and TRBJ1-1; 11 bases map to TRBD1. CDR1 is LNHDA, CDR2 SQIVND, per germline (reference sequence). The CDR3 runs 17 residues. J gave up 4 bases and V 4 bases, and 11 bases lay outside the gene matches. CDR3 sequence reads: CASSTRPGQGGGTEAFF. The CDR3 DNA is TGTGCCAGTAGTACGCGACCGGGACAGGGGGGAGGCACTGAAGCTTTCTTT. Supplemented by reference TRBV19 and TRBJ1-1, the full variable domain reads DGGITQSPKYLFRKEGQNVTLSCEQNLNHDAMYWYRQDPGQGLRLIYYSQIVNDFQKGDIAEGYSVSREKKESFPLTVTSAQKNPTAFYLCASSTRPGQGGGTEAFFGQGTRLTVV.

This clonotype was seen at least ten times. The chain uses TRBV6-2 or TRBV6-3 and TRBJ2-7; 8 bases match TRBD1. V lost 6 bases and J lost 0; bases outside the gene matches: 7. CDR1 is MNHEY and CDR2 is SVGEGT in the germline V gene. The CDR3 loop spans 15 amino acids. The CDR3 sequence: CASSLTGDSSYEQYF. The CDR3 nucleotides read TGTGCCAGCAGCCTGACAGGGGACAGCTCCTACGAGCAGTACTTC.

This clonotype was observed many times. The rearrangement uses TRBV6-1 and TRBJ2-2, with 11 bases that match TRBD1. Germline-derived CDR1 and CDR2 are MNHNS and SASEGT. J gave up 7 bases and V 7 bases, and 11 bases lay outside the gene matches. The CDR3 length is 16 residues. The CDR3 loop is CASTQGQGASHGELFF. CDR3 nucleotides: TGTGCCAGCACTCAAGGACAGGGGGCGTCTCACGGGGAGCTGTTTTTT.

This rearrangement joins TRBV7-2 to TRBJ2-7, with D possibly TRBD2 on 5 matching bases. This CDR3 comprises 14 residues. Germline CDR1 SGHTA, CDR2 FQGNSA. The V and J ends lost 3 bases and 2 bases respectively, with 11 bases between them. The CDR3 is CASSFGLNAYEQYF. CDR3 coding DNA: TGTGCCAGCAGCTTTGGACTGAATGCCTACGAGCAGTACTTC.

This clonotype was observed many times. This chain uses TRBV7-2 with TRBJ1-2; D is undetermined. The germline V gene has CDR1 SGHTA and CDR2 FQGNSA. This CDR3 comprises 16 residues. V dropped 1 base and J dropped 6 bases, with 18 bases sitting between them. The CDR3 sequence is CASSLVRLEPVNGYTF. The DNA of the CDR3 is TGTGCCAGCAGCTTAGTTCGGCTAGAACCTGTAAATGGCTACACCTTC. Based on the CDR3 plus reference TRBV7-2 and TRBJ1-2, the full variable domain is GAGVSQSPSNKVTEKGKDVELRCDPISGHTALYWYRQSLGQGLEFLIYFQGNSAPDKSGLPSDRFSAERTGGSVSTLTIQRTQQEDSAVYLCASSLVRLEPVNGYTFGSGTRLTVV.

This clonotype has ten or more counts. The chain combines TRBV6-1 with TRBJ2-7, with 11 bases aligning to TRBD2. After removal of 6 bases from V and 3 bases from J, the junction contained 4 bases not matched to a gene. CDR1 is MNHNS, CDR2 SASEGT, per germline. This CDR3 has 14 residues. CDR3 DNA sequence: TGTGCCAGCAGACGACTAGCGGGACGCTACGAGCAGTACTTC. Amino acid sequence: CASRRLAGRYEQYF.

This chain uses TRBV9 with TRBJ2-3, with 8 bases identical to TRBD1. V lost 5 bases to trimming and J lost 4 bases; unmatched junction nucleotides: 3. This CDR3 contains 13 residues. Germline CDR1 is SGDLS and CDR2 is YYNGEE. CDR3 residues: CASRGQGADTQYF. DNA of the CDR3: TGTGCCAGCAGAGGACAGGGAGCAGATACGCAGTATTTT.

As to this clonotype: A much larger clonotype is one base distant, so this may be a read error. V usage is TRBV18 and J usage is TRBJ1-1, with D perhaps TRBD1 (6 bases). Germline CDR1 KGHSH, CDR2 LQKENI. The CDR3 has 11 residues. CDR3 bases: TGTGCCGGCTCTGGGGGCCCTGAAGCTTTCTTT. Translation gives CAGSGGPEAFF.

This clonotype was recorded at least ten times. The chain is built from TRBV6-5 and TRBJ2-1; D ambiguous. This CDR3 spans 13 amino acids. Trimming removed 2 bases at V and 7 bases at J, with 9 bases between. Germline CDR1 and CDR2: MNHEY and SVGAGI. The CDR3 nucleotides read TGTGCCAGCAGTTACACGACCGTGAATGAGCAGTTCTTC. Amino acids: CASSYTTVNEQFF.

With respect to this clonotype: This may come from a read error, since a much larger clone is one base off. The V gene is TRBV5-1, the J gene TRBJ2-1; no definite D call. This CDR3 region has 13 residues. The germline CDR1 and CDR2 sequences are SGHRS and YFSETQ. Deletions cut 6 bases from V and 6 bases from J, with 13 bases between. The CDR3 DNA is TGCGCCAGCAACTTACCGGCTACCAATGAGCAGTTCTTC. Translated, it gives CASNLPATNEQFF.

This clonotype was seen ten or more times. This chain connects TRBV4-3 to TRBJ2-2; D gene unclear. Germline V gene lookup returns CDR1 LGHNA and CDR2 YSLEER. Deletions cut 6 bases from V and 6 bases from J, with 5 bases between. CDR3 length: 11 amino acids. DNA of the CDR3: TGCGCCAGCAGGTCCGCCGGGGAGCTGTTTTTT. This encodes CASRSAGELFF.

This clonotype was recorded many times. The chain carries TRBV5-1 and TRBJ1-1; D is uncertain. This CDR3 comprises 18 residues. V dropped 4 bases and J dropped 5 bases, with 27 bases sitting between them. CDR1 is SGHRS and CDR2 is YFSETQ in the germline V gene. The CDR3 DNA sequence: TGCGCCAGCAGCCAAACAGCCCGACGGACTCCCAAGAAAACTGAAGCTTTCTTT. This codes for CASSQTARRTPKKTEAFF.

This clonotype was observed at least ten times. This chain joins TRBV12-3 or TRBV12-4 and TRBJ2-3; D is undetermined. V shed 5 bases and J shed 0 bases, with 12 bases lying between them. The CDR3 is 15 residues long. The CDR3 loop reads CASSPPDGSTDTQYF. The CDR3 DNA sequence: TGTGCCAGCAGTCCACCGGACGGAAGCACAGATACGCAGTATTTT.

This clonotype has a handful of counts. The rearrangement uses TRBV19 and TRBJ1-2, with 8 nucleotides matching TRBD1. CDR1 and CDR2 (germline): LNHDA, SQIVND (reference sequence). The trim removed 3 bases at V and 6 bases at J, leaving 12 bases unmatched. The CDR3 has 16 amino acids. This CDR3 is CASSIVIAVQGDGYTF. CDR3 DNA sequence: TGTGCCAGTAGTATCGTAATAGCAGTACAGGGGGATGGCTACACCTTC.

The chain has TRBV25-1 and TRBJ2-2; no clear D. CDR1 is MGHDK and CDR2 is SYGVNS in the germline V gene. The CDR3 sequence is 12 residues long. Between the trimmed V and J ends, which lost 6 bases and 7 bases, there was a span of 9 bases. The CDR3 nucleotides are TGTGCCAGCAGATGGGGTCACGGGGAGCTGTTTTTT. Translating it yields CASRWGHGELFF.

This clonotype occurred many times. The V gene is TRBV20-1, the J gene TRBJ2-3; D unresolved. The CDR3 has 14 residues. The V gene lost 0 bases and the J gene lost 4 bases, with 11 bases spanning the gap. Germline V lookup: CDR1 DFQATT, CDR2 SNEGSKA (reference sequence). CDR3 protein: CSARDVFGADTQYF. CDR3 in DNA: TGCAGTGCTAGAGATGTTTTTGGGGCAGATACGCAGTATTTT.

As for this clonotype: Just one base apart from a much larger clone, this may be a read error. The chain carries TRBV28 and TRBJ1-4, with D perhaps TRBD1 (5 bases). The CDR3 extends over 12 amino acids. Trimming took 7 bases from V and 9 from J, leaving 12 bases between them. Germline V gene data show CDR1 as MDHEN and CDR2 as SYDVKM. The DNA for the CDR3 is TGTGCCAGCACATCTACAGGCAAAAAACTGTTTTTT. Protein: CASTSTGKKLFF.

In this sample, this clonotype turned up a few times. The CDR3 here is CAWSYDRGTQYF. The CDR3 nucleotides read TGTGCCTGGAGCTACGACAGGGGAACGCAGTATTTT. V gene TRBV30 combines with J gene TRBJ2-3; 8 bases agree with TRBD1. V gave up 3 bases and J gave up 9 bases; unmatched junction bases: 5. This CDR3 has 12 amino acids. CDR1 and CDR2 from the germline V gene are GTSNPN and SVGIG (reference sequence).

This clonotype was seen at least ten times. The J gene is TRBJ1-5, the V gene TRBV27; 9 positions agree with TRBD1. V was pared by 6 bases and J by 1 base, with 13 bases of the junction left unmatched. Germline-derived CDR1 and CDR2 are MNHEY and SMNVEV (reference sequence). This CDR3 is built from 18 residues. This CDR3 is CASRRQGEGFVSNQPQHF. CDR3 DNA sequence: TGTGCCAGCAGACGACAGGGGGAGGGCTTCGTAAGCAATCAGCCCCAGCATTTT.

This clonotype was found a few times. This chain uses TRBV9 with TRBJ2-7, with a weak D call TRBD1 (5 bases). V was cut by 0 bases and J by 4 bases, with 14 bases left in between. This CDR3 has 15 residues. CDR1 is SGDLS and CDR2 is YYNGEE in the germline V gene. CDR3 bases: TGTGCCAGCAGCGTAGAAGAAACAGGATCTTACGAGCAGTACTTC. Translating gives CASSVEETGSYEQYF.

This clonotype has a count of ten or more. The CDR3 loop is CAWSQDTQETQYF. The CDR3 DNA is TGTGCCTGGAGTCAGGACACGCAAGAGACCCAGTACTTC. The rearrangement links TRBV30 to TRBJ2-5; maybe TRBD1 (5 bases). Germline CDR1 is GTSNPN and CDR2 is SVGIG (reference sequence). The CDR3 covers 13 residues. The germline V and J ends were trimmed by 2 bases and 2 bases, with 9 bases remaining between them.

Many counts were recorded for this clonotype. The chain uses TRBV7-9 and TRBJ1-1; D is undetermined. Germline CDR1 and CDR2: SEHNR and FQNEAQ (reference sequence). The CDR3 covers 16 residues. The V end was cut by 5 bases, the J end by 0 bases, with 16 bases between. The DNA of the CDR3 is TGTGCCAGCAGCCCCCGCCGGGCAGCTATGAACACTGAAGCTTTCTTT. This encodes CASSPRRAAMNTEAFF. The entire variable domain, with the rest obtained from reference TRBV7-9 and TRBJ1-1, is as follows: DTGVSQNPRHKITKRGQNVTFRCDPISEHNRLYWYRQTLGQGPEFLTYFQNEAQLEKSRLLSDRFSAERPKGSFSTLEIQRTEQGDSAMYLCASSPRRAAMNTEAFFGQGTRLTVV.

A few counts support this clonotype. The chain has TRBV11-3 and TRBJ2-1; the match to TRBD1 covers 11 bases. CDR1 and CDR2 (germline): SGHNT, YENEEA. The CDR3 contains 17 residues. V lost 0 bases, J lost 7 bases, and 8 bases stayed unmatched. CDR3 in amino acids: CASSLEGWGTGGNEQFF. The CDR3 bases are TGTGCCAGCAGCTTAGAGGGGTGGGGGACAGGGGGAAATGAGCAGTTCTTC.